This entry lists 5 T cell receptor beta chains sequenced from one sample in a study of cytomegalovirus exposure and HLA in healthy donors. The PCR employed 60 Vbeta primers together with 13 Jbeta primers. This table comes from immunoSEQ multiplex PCR, and its TCRdb copy is limited to in-frame clones, with some not included. In the table there are some 180,000 clones, approximately 80% of which are singletons. Source material: PBMCs. Receptors were obtained from a woman under 40 in good health and CMV-seropositive.

This sequence joins TRBV28 and TRBJ1-5; 7 bases map to TRBD1. Looked up from germline, CDR1 is MDHEN and CDR2 is SYDVKM. J lost 4 bases, V lost 6 bases, and 3 bases had no gene match. CDR3 length: 13 residues. The CDR3 here is CASRDRSNQPQHF. In DNA form, the CDR3 reads TGTGCCAGCAGGGACAGGTCTAATCAGCCCCAGCATTTT.

The J gene is TRBJ2-2, the V gene TRBV30; possible D gene TRBD1, 6 bases. The CDR3 is 16 residues long. CDR1 and CDR2 from the germline V gene are GTSNPN and SVGIG (reference sequence). V was shortened by 7 bases and J by 4 bases, with 22 bases between the two germline ends. As DNA, the CDR3 is TGTGCCTCCATCAGCCGATGGACAGTGATCACCGGGGAGCTGTTTTTT. This encodes CASISRWTVITGELFF.

The CDR3 sequence is CASSSGGSGNTIYF. CDR3 nucleotide sequence: TGTGCCAGCAGTTCAGGGGGCTCTGGAAACACCATATATTTT. The V and J genes are TRBV6-5 and TRBJ1-3; 7 nucleotides match TRBD1. CDR1 MNHEY and CDR2 SVGAGI come from the germline V gene. After removal of 4 bases from V and 0 bases from J, the junction contained 0 bases not matched to a gene. This CDR3 has 14 residues.

The chain links TRBV9 to TRBJ1-4; perhaps TRBD1 as D (6 bases). Germline assignment: CDR1 SGDLS and CDR2 YYNGEE. This CDR3 comprises 14 residues. Trimming removed 7 bases at V and 0 bases at J, with 10 bases between. The CDR3 here is CASAPGATNEKLFF. The CDR3 nucleotides are TGTGCCAGCGCCCCAGGGGCAACTAATGAAAAACTGTTTTTT.

CDR3 loop: CAWSQEGAFSNQPQHF. In nucleotides, the CDR3 is TGTGCCTGGAGTCAAGAAGGGGCCTTTAGCAATCAGCCCCAGCATTTT. The V call is TRBV30, the J call TRBJ1-5; D is perhaps TRBD1 (5 bases). The ends were cut back, 2 bases at V and 0 bases at J, with 14 bases in the middle. The germline V gene has CDR1 GTSNPN and CDR2 SVGIG (reference sequence). The CDR3 is 16 amino acids.